This T cell receptor (beta chain) was identified during a study of blood T cell repertoires in COVID-19. Across the whole study: PBMCs, B-cell-depleted T cells, or T cells were the source of the cDNA or gDNA that made up the material.

All enrollees were about 18 to 100 years old and from fewer than 30 US areas. Clinical histories supplied by participants themselves formed the basis of cohort assignment. Recovered status in Cohort 3 required two negative PCRs, clearance, or symptom resolution. The CDR3 spans 15 residues. Looked up from germline, CDR1 is SGHRS and CDR2 is YFSETQ. Deletions cut 2 bases from V and 6 bases from J, with 15 bases between. The protocol was immunoSEQ multiplex PCR, while the TCRdb copy is restricted to in-frame clones and leaves out a portion. Here the sample spans about 230,000 clones, roughly 87% being singletons.

Specimen: PBMCs or T cells enriched from blood (not recorded which). V and J are TRBV5-1 and TRBJ1-5; D is possibly TRBD1 (6 bases). This TCR derives from a man under 40 who had recovered from COVID-19. CDR3 in DNA: TGCGCCAGCAGCTTAGTACCAGGGGTGGCTCAGCCCCAGCATTTT. Its translation is CASSLVPGVAQPQHF.